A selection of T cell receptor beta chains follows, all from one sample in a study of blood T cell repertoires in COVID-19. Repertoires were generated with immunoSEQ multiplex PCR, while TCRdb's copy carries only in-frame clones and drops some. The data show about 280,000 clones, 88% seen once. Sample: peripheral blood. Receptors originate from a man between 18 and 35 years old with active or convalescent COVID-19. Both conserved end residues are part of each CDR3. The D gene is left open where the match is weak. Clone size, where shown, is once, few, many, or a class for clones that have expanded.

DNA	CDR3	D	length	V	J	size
TGTGCCAGTAGTATAGCGGGGGTCACAGATACGCAGTATTTT	CASSIAGVTDTQYF	.	14	TRBV19	TRBJ2-3	.
TGTGCCAGCAGCGACTGGGGGGACAATCAGCCCCAGCATTTT	CASSDWGDNQPQHF	.	14	TRBV9	TRBJ1-5	.
TGCGCCAGCACGATAACCCAGGGGACACTTCGGGTGGGCTACGAGCAGTACTTC	CASTITQGTLRVGYEQYF	.	18	TRBV10-1	TRBJ2-7	few
TGTGCCAGCAGCTTAGATCCAGGGATCTACGAGCAGTACTTC	CASSLDPGIYEQYF	.	14	TRBV11-2	TRBJ2-7	.
TGTGCCAGCAGCTTAAAAGGGGTCACTGAAGCTTTCTTT	CASSLKGVTEAFF	.	13	TRBV11-3	TRBJ1-1	.
TGTGCCAGCAGACTAGGGACAGGAGCTAACTATGGCTACACCTTC	CASRLGTGANYGYTF	TRBD1	15	TRBV6-5	TRBJ1-2	.
TGTGCCAGTAGTATGGGAGGGACAGGGTTCGAGGAAAAACTGTTTTTT	CASSMGGTGFEEKLFF	TRBD1	16	TRBV19	TRBJ1-4	.
TGCGCCACCTCGGGGGGGAACACTGAAGCTTTCTTT	CATSGGNTEAFF	.	12	TRBV5-1	TRBJ1-1	.
TGTGCCAGCAGTGAAGGACAGGAGAACACCGGGGAGCTGTTTTTT	CASSEGQENTGELFF	TRBD1	15	TRBV6-4	TRBJ2-2	.
TGCGCCAGCACCACAGGAGATGGCTCCTACAATGAGCAGTTCTTC	CASTTGDGSYNEQFF	.	15	TRBV5-1	TRBJ2-1	.
TGTGCCAGCAGTGATGGTCTAGGCACTGAAGCTTTCTTT	CASSDGLGTEAFF	.	13	TRBV6-1	TRBJ1-1	.
TGTGCCAGCAGCCAAGAGTCAACAGGGGGCGAGGAGTTCCAAGAAAAACTGTTTTTT	CASSQESTGGEEFQEKLFF	TRBD1	19	TRBV3-1/TRBV3-2	TRBJ1-4	.
TGTGCCAGCAGCCAAGACGAGAATTCACCCCTCCACTTT	CASSQDENSPLHF	.	13	TRBV14	TRBJ1-6	.
TGTGCCAGCAGTGGCGGGACAGCCTCTGCAACTAATGAAAAACTGTTTTTT	CASSGGTASATNEKLFF	TRBD1	17	TRBV2	TRBJ1-4	.
TGTGCCAGCAGCTCCCATAGGACTAGCGGGGATTACAATGAGCAGTTCTTC	CASSSHRTSGDYNEQFF	TRBD2	17	TRBV7-2	TRBJ2-1	.
TGTGCCAGCAGCTTCCGGGGACAGGGGTACGAGCAGTACTTC	CASSFRGQGYEQYF	TRBD1	14	TRBV5-6	TRBJ2-7	once
TGTGCCAGCAGCCAATCCCCGGGGGGGATGAACACTGAAGCTTTCTTT	CASSQSPGGMNTEAFF	.	16	TRBV14	TRBJ1-1	.
TGTGCCAGCAGCCCGGGGTTGAACACTGAAGCTTTCTTT	CASSPGLNTEAFF	.	13	TRBV13	TRBJ1-1	.
TGTGCCAGCAGCGTAGCTATGGGGACAGAAGAGACCCAGTACTTC	CASSVAMGTEETQYF	TRBD1	15	TRBV9	TRBJ2-5	.
TGTGCCAGAAGCCCCCGAGGGAGCCCTGAAGCTTTCTTT	CARSPRGSPEAFF	.	13	TRBV5-3	TRBJ1-1	.
TGTGCCAGCAGCTTGGGCGGGGACCGACTGTCACCCCTCCACTTT	CASSLGGDRLSPLHF	.	15	TRBV5-8	TRBJ1-6	.
TGTGCCAGCAGTGAAACGGCGGGAAGCACAGATACGCAGTATTTT	CASSETAGSTDTQYF	.	15	TRBV6-1	TRBJ2-3	.
TGTGCCAGCAGTTACTCGACATCTAGCACAGATACGCAGTATTTT	CASSYSTSSTDTQYF	.	15	TRBV6-5	TRBJ2-3	.
TGTGCCAGCAGTTACAGGAAGGCAGGGGAGGGGGACATTCAGTACTTC	CASSYRKAGEGDIQYF	.	16	TRBV6-6	TRBJ2-4	.
TGTGCCAGCAGCCCCGGTGGGACAAATGAAAAACTGTTTTTT	CASSPGGTNEKLFF	.	14	TRBV6-2/TRBV6-3	TRBJ1-4	.
TGTGCCAGCAGCCAAGATGTGTCTGCACTCGCAGAGACCCAGTACTTC	CASSQDVSALAETQYF	.	16	TRBV3-1/TRBV3-2	TRBJ2-5	.
TGTGCCAGCTCACCACGACAGGGAGATACGCAGTATTTT	CASSPRQGDTQYF	TRBD1	13	TRBV18	TRBJ2-3	.
TGTGCCAGCAGGGCGGGGCAAGAGACCCAGTACTTC	CASRAGQETQYF	.	12	TRBV2	TRBJ2-5	.
TGTGCCAGCAGTCCAGACTACAATGAGCAGTTCTTC	CASSPDYNEQFF	.	12	TRBV3-1/TRBV3-2	TRBJ2-1	.
TGTGCCAGCAGCTGGCCGGACAGGAATTACAATGAGCAGTTCTTC	CASSWPDRNYNEQFF	TRBD1	15	TRBV7-9	TRBJ2-1	.
TGTGCCACCAGTGAGACAGGGCAGGACACCGGGGAGCTGTTTTTT	CATSETGQDTGELFF	TRBD1	15	TRBV24-1	TRBJ2-2	.
TGTGCCAGTAGTAGCCGGACTAGCGGGGGGGTATACGAGCAGTACTTC	CASSSRTSGGVYEQYF	TRBD2	16	TRBV19	TRBJ2-7	.
TGTGCCAGCAGCGTGGTGGGGGGGGGCACAGATACGCAGTATTTT	CASSVVGGGTDTQYF	TRBD2	15	TRBV9	TRBJ2-3	.
TGTGCCAGCAGTCGTTGGGGGTCGGGGACAGCTCTCTACGAGCAGTACTTC	CASSRWGSGTALYEQYF	TRBD1	17	TRBV6-6	TRBJ2-7	.
TGTGCCAGCAGCCCCCACGTGGGGGCGGGGGGGCCGATCACAGATACGCAGTATTTT	CASSPHVGAGGPITDTQYF	TRBD2	19	TRBV3-1/TRBV3-2	TRBJ2-3	.
TGTGCCAGCAGCCACTGGGACAAGGAAGGCTACACCTTC	CASSHWDKEGYTF	.	13	TRBV14	TRBJ1-2	.
TGCGCCAGCAGCTTGGGCCAGGATGGGGATACGCAGTATTTT	CASSLGQDGDTQYF	.	14	TRBV5-1	TRBJ2-3	.
TGTGCCAGCAGCTCCTATCCGCGGGACTACGAAAAACTGTTTTTT	CASSSYPRDYEKLFF	.	15	TRBV28	TRBJ1-4	.
TGTGCCAGCAGATTAGGGGGGGACACTGAAGCTTTCTTT	CASRLGGDTEAFF	.	13	TRBV2	TRBJ1-1	.
TGTGCCAGTAGTATACTACTTCCGGGACAGGGTGTCCACGAGCAGTACTTC	CASSILLPGQGVHEQYF	TRBD1	17	TRBV19	TRBJ2-7	once
TGTGCCAGTAGTACTTCCGGGCCGGGGGGTTCACCCCTCCACTTT	CASSTSGPGGSPLHF	.	15	TRBV19	TRBJ1-6	.
TGTGCCAGCAGCAACACCTATCTTGACACGGATACGCAGTATTTT	CASSNTYLDTDTQYF	.	15	TRBV11-3	TRBJ2-3	.
TGTGCCAGCAGCTCGCAGATACAGGCGGGGGGCACAGATACGCAGTATTTT	CASSSQIQAGGTDTQYF	TRBD2	17	TRBV9	TRBJ2-3	.
TGTGCTAGTGGTCAGTTGGAAGGGGCTAGCAATCAGCCCCAGCATTTT	CASGQLEGASNQPQHF	.	16	TRBV12-5	TRBJ1-5	.
TGCGCCAGCAGCTCATGGGACAGACGCGGGATTTTGGGTCAGCCCCAGCATTTT	CASSSWDRRGILGQPQHF	TRBD1	18	TRBV5-1	TRBJ1-5	once
TGCGCCAGCAGCTTGATGATTGGGGGCGCATACGAGCAGTACTTC	CASSLMIGGAYEQYF	.	15	TRBV5-1	TRBJ2-7	.
TGTGCCAGCAGTTACATTCGGGACTACCCGACATCTTTCTACGAGCAGTACTTC	CASSYIRDYPTSFYEQYF	TRBD2	18	TRBV6-2/TRBV6-3	TRBJ2-7	.
TGCGCCAGCAGCCCTCACCGGGACAGGGCTGAAAAACTGTTTTTT	CASSPHRDRAEKLFF	TRBD1	15	TRBV4-1	TRBJ1-4	.
TGTGCCAGCTCCGGGACAGGGTCCCACGAGCAGTACTTC	CASSGTGSHEQYF	TRBD1	13	TRBV18	TRBJ2-7	.
TGCGCCAGCAGCCAAGGGTGGGGTCAGGGAGAAAAACTGTTTTTT	CASSQGWGQGEKLFF	.	15	TRBV4-1	TRBJ1-4	.
TGTGCCAGTTCCCCAGGGAACAATGAGCAGTTCTTC	CASSPGNNEQFF	.	12	TRBV9	TRBJ2-1	.
TGTGCCAGCAGCGTAGATCAGGGGGCATCGAATTCACCCCTCCACTTT	CASSVDQGASNSPLHF	TRBD1	16	TRBV9	TRBJ1-6	.
TGTGCCAGTAGTAGTTTCGGACAGTTGGGTGAAAAACTGTTTTTT	CASSSFGQLGEKLFF	.	15	TRBV19	TRBJ1-4	.
TGTGCCAGCAGCCCCAGGGTTGGAGATGGCTACACCTTC	CASSPRVGDGYTF	.	13	TRBV7-8	TRBJ1-2	.
TGTGCCAGCAGCCAACAGAACAGGGGACAAGAGACCCAGTACTTC	CASSQQNRGQETQYF	TRBD1	15	TRBV7-6	TRBJ2-5	.
TGTGCCAGCAGCCACGGGGGGAAGCAGCCCCAGCATTTT	CASSHGGKQPQHF	.	13	TRBV11-1	TRBJ1-5	.
TGTGCCAGCAGCTTAGCGACAGCTGATAGACCAAAAAACACCTTC	CASSLATADRPKNTF	.	15	TRBV7-9	TRBJ1-2	.
TGTGCCAGCAGCTTCGACAGGAATCAGCCCCAGCATTTT	CASSFDRNQPQHF	.	13	TRBV7-6	TRBJ1-5	once
TGCAGCGTTCAAGGGACTAGCGGGGGGGTTAGCACAGATACGCAGTATTTT	CSVQGTSGGVSTDTQYF	TRBD2	17	TRBV29-1	TRBJ2-3	.
TGTGCCAGCAGCTCGACCGGAGGAGCCAAAAACATTCAGTACTTC	CASSSTGGAKNIQYF	.	15	TRBV5-6	TRBJ2-4	.